This T cell receptor (beta chain) came from a study of neurological immune-mediated disorders (dated 2019 in TCRdb). General notes on the study: Among the approximately 34 multiple sclerosis patients, relapsing-remitting MS was present in around 30 and secondary progressive MS was present in 3. Peripheral blood TCR-beta repertoires from patients with HTLV-I-associated myelopathy (HAM/TSP), patients with multiple sclerosis, and healthy controls were compared in the study using UMI-based sequencing. Alongside PBMC samples, the set of 106 TCR-beta libraries contained longitudinal samples, technical triplicates, and paired CD4+ and CD8+ T-cell subsets that had been sorted. Of the approximately 68 subjects in the cohort, about 14 were HAM/TSP patients, approximately 34 were multiple sclerosis patients, and around 20 were healthy controls.

For the unsorted PBMC libraries, 2 million PBMCs were stored in RNAlater at -80 degrees C until RNA extraction and were used to generate the libraries. The multiple sclerosis patients were enrolled in a US clinical protocol that used magnetic resonance imaging to evaluate disease progression. Peripheral blood was subjected to Ficoll-Hypaque density gradient centrifugation to isolate PBMCs, which were then cryopreserved in liquid nitrogen. Overall results and qualifications from the work: No identical CDR3 amino acid sequences were shared among expanded clones across subjects, suggesting private TCR-beta repertoires in all groups. Repertoires from 18 of 34 MS patients were grouped by phylogenetic analysis into a cluster of related CDR3 sequences, suggesting a possible repertoire-level signature. The MS cluster was not associated with any clinical or MRI features, and the authors stated that larger cohorts are needed. TCR clonal expansion was highest in HAM/TSP patients and lowest in MS patients, with MS patients falling below even healthy controls.

From the germline V gene (reference sequence), CDR1 is DFQATT and CDR2 is SNEGSKA. Deletion took 6 bases off V and 7 bases off J, with a span of 13 bases between the germline ends. The CDR3 measures 11 amino acids from cysteine to phenylalanine. CDR3 DNA is the only sequence kept; it has 33 bases, read in frame from the first base. cDNA was synthesized by template-switch 5'RACE using a primer carrying a 10-nucleotide random unique molecular identifier by which each TCR transcript was tagged. Every sequencing run covered 15-18 subjects and yielded more than 160 million TCR-beta sequences. The RNeasy kit was used for extraction of total RNA. The KAPA Real-time Library Amplification kit was used to amplify TCR-beta VDJ regions with primers targeting the TCR constant region and the 5'RACE anchor. Sample indexes and Illumina adaptors were added in a first PCR, and a second PCR then increased library yield. After purification with Ampure beads, the TCR product of roughly 650 bp was size-selected on a 2% E-gel SizeSelection system. Before pooling, library quality was checked on a Bioanalyzer, concentration was measured with Qubit, and libraries were quantified with the Kapa Library Quantification kit. An Illumina HiSeq 2500 was used to sequence the libraries paired-end at 2 x 150 bp. To increase sequence diversity, about 25-30% phiX was spiked into each library pool. Regarding the original processing steps: The quality-filtered reads were processed with the UMI-based MiGEC pipeline, whose error correction step removed more than 75% of the raw TCR sequences. IMGT germline references were used for alignment of VDJ genes, and clonotypes were defined by a unique CDR3 amino acid sequence together with V-J genes. Clonal expansion, Shannon diversity and CDR3 relatedness were evaluated with VDJtools (CalcPairwiseDistances, ClusterSamples), while phylogenetic trees were built in CLCbio workbench. A clone was classed as expanded if it had 8 or more unique UMIs, a cutoff based on coefficient-of-variation modelling across technical triplicates. TCRdb reprocessed the public reads (quality trimming at Q25 with fastp, clone calling with MiXCR) and kept in-frame beta chains. Under each unique CDR3 protein, matching rows form one entry showing the most common genes and DNA. The V and J calls and clone size are TCRdb's, not the authors'. In all, the sample holds about 55,000 distinct CDR3 sequences, and 3% to 4.5% of those were seen once. 6.5% to 8% of the sample lies in the top ten.

This clonotype was seen at least ten times. The antigen it binds to is not known. No quality values exist for individual bases; no much larger clone is one base distant. This TCR was recovered from a man aged 60 to 69 with multiple sclerosis. The sample comprised PBMCs. Recombination connected TRBV20-1 to TRBJ2-7, with the D gene not clear enough to name. The encoded CDR3 is CSAKGHDEQYF. The DNA sequence is given as TGCAGTGCAAAGGGCCACGATGAGCAGTACTTC.